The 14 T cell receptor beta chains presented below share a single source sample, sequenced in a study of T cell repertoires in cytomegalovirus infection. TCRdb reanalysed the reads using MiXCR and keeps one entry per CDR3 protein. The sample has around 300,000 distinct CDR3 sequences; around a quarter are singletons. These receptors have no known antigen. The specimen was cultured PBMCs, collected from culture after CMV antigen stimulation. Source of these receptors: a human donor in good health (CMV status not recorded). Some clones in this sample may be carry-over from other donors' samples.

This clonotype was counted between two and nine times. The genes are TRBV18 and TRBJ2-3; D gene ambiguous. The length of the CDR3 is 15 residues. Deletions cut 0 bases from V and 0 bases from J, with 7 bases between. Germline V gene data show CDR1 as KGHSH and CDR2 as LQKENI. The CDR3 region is CASSPPSTSTDTQYF. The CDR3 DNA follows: TGTGCCAGCTCACCACCGTCGACAAGCACAGATACGCAGTATTTT.

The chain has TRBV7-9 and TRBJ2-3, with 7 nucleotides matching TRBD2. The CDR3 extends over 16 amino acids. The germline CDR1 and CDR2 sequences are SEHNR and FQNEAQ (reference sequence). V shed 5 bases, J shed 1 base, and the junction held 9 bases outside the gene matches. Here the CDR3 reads CASSELGGGRTDTQYF. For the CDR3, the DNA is TGTGCCAGCAGCGAACTGGGGGGAGGGCGCACAGATACGCAGTATTTT. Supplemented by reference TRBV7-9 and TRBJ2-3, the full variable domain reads DTGVSQNPRHKITKRGQNVTFRCDPISEHNRLYWYRQTLGQGPEFLTYFQNEAQLEKSRLLSDRFSAERPKGSFSTLEIQRTEQGDSAMYLCASSELGGGRTDTQYFGPGTRLTVL.

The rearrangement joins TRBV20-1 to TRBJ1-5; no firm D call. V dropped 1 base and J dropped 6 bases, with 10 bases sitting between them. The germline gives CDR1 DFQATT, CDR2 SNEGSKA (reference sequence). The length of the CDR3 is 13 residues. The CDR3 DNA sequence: TGCAGTGCTAGAGGTGGTCTCTCTCAGCCCCAGCATTTT. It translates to CSARGGLSQPQHF.

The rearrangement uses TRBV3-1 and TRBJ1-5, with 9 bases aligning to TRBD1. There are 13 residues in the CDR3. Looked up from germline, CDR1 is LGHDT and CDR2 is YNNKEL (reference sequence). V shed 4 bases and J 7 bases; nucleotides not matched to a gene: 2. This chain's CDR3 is CASSPTGGQPQHF. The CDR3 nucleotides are TGTGCCAGCAGCCCAACAGGGGGCCAGCCCCAGCATTTT.

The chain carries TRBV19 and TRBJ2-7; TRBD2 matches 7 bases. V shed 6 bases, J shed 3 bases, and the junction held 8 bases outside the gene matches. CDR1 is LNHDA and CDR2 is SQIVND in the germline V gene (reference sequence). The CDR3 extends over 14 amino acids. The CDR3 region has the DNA TGTGCCAGTAGCCAGCGGGATAAGTTCTACGAGCAGTACTTC. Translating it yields CASSQRDKFYEQYF.

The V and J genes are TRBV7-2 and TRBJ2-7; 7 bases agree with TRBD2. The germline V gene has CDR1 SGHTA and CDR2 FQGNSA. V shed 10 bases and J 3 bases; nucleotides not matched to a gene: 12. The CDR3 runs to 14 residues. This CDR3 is CAIKGRDLIYEQYF. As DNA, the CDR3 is TGTGCCATAAAGGGGAGGGATCTAATCTACGAGCAGTACTTC.

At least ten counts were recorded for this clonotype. The CDR3 DNA reads TGCAGCGCCGGACGAGGGGGCAATCAGCCCCAGCATTTT. Protein product: CSAGRGGNQPQHF. This chain links TRBV29-1 with TRBJ1-5, with TRBD1 as a possible D gene (5 bases). V lost 7 bases and J lost 2, with 12 bases in between. Germline V gene lookup returns CDR1 SQVTM and CDR2 ANQGSEA. This CDR3 contains 13 residues.

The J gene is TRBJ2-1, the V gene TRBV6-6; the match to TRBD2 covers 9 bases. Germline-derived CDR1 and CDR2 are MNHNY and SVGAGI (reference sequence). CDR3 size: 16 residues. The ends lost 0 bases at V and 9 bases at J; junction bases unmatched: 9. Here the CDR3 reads CASSYSASGIMGEQFF. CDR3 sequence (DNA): TGTGCCAGCAGTTACTCGGCTAGCGGGATTATGGGTGAGCAGTTCTTC.

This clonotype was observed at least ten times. Here the CDR3 DNA reads TGTGCCAGCAGGGGGTTATCTGGAAACACCATATATTTT. Amino acid sequence: CASRGLSGNTIYF. The chain carries TRBV6-1 and TRBJ1-3; D gene unclear. There are 13 residues in the CDR3. Germline CDR1 reads MNHNS; CDR2 reads SASEGT. V was shortened by 6 bases and J by 1 base, with 7 bases between the two germline ends.

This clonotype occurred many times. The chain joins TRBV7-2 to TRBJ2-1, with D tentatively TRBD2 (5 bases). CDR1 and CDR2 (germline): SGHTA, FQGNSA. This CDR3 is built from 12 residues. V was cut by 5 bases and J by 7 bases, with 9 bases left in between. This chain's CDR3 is CASSPRTNEQFF. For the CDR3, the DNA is TGTGCCAGCAGCCCGAGGACTAATGAGCAGTTCTTC.

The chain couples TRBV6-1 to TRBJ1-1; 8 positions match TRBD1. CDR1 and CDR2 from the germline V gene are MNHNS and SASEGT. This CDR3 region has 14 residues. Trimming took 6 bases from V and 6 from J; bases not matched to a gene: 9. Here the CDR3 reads CASRRTGRWAEAFF. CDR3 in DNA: TGTGCCAGCAGGAGGACAGGGAGGTGGGCTGAAGCTTTCTTT.

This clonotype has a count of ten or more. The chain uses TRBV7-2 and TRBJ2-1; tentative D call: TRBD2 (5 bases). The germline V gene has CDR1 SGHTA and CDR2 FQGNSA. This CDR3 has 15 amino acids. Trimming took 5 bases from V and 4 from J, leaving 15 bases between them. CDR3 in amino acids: CASSAWHSEYNEQFF. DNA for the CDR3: TGTGCCAGCAGCGCCTGGCATAGCGAGTACAATGAGCAGTTCTTC.

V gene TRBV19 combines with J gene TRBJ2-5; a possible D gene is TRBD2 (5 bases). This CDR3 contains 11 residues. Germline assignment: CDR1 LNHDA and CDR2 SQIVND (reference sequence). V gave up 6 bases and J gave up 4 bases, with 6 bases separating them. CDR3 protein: CASRAGETQYF. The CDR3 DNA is TGTGCCAGTAGGGCGGGAGAGACCCAGTACTTC.

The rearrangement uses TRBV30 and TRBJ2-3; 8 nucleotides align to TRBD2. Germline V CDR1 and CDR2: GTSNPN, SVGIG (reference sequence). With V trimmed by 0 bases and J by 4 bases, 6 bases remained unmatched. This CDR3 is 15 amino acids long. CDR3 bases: TGTGCCTGGAGTGTACAGCGGGGGAGGGCAGATACGCAGTATTTT. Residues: CAWSVQRGRADTQYF.